Listed here are 12 T cell receptor beta chains from one sample, sequenced in a study of spatial heterogeneity in lung cancer. Time point reported: sample taken at primary tumor resection. In each case, whole RNA from tumor, nontumor lung or frozen PBMC was sequenced unsorted. TCRdb redid the calling of the 5' RACE reads with MiXCR, one entry per CDR3 protein. The repertoire holds about 2,200 distinct CDR3 sequences, with about 19% as singletons. This specimen was PBMCs, taken at surgery. All receptors come from a male donor with early-stage non-small cell lung cancer.

By sample fraction, this clonotype is large. The gene calls are TRBV27 and TRBJ2-5; 7 nucleotides agree with TRBD2. Unmatched junction bases numbered 11, after V lost 5 bases and J lost 5 bases. Germline assignment: CDR1 MNHEY and CDR2 SMNVEV (reference sequence). This CDR3 has 15 residues. DNA of the CDR3: TGTGCCAGCAGTCACGGACTAGTTGCCTCGGAGACCCAGTACTTC. Translation gives CASSHGLVASETQYF.

This clonotype was detected only a few times. At one end, the junction sequence differs from germline, possibly due to a read error. The J gene is TRBJ2-7, the V gene TRBV7-7; D is possibly TRBD2 (6 bases). The CDR3 has 14 amino acids. CDR1 is SSHAT, CDR2 FNYEAQ, per germline (reference sequence). The DNA for the CDR3 is TGTGCTAGCAGCCCGGGGGTTACAGGCTACGAGCAGTACTTC. The encoded protein is CASSPGVTGYEQYF.

This clonotype was picked up a small number of times. The genes are TRBV5-1 and TRBJ2-7; 7 bases fit TRBD1. CDR1 SGHRS and CDR2 YFSETQ come from the germline V gene. The CDR3 loop spans 16 amino acids. V was clipped by 0 bases and J by 2 bases; unmatched bases: 8. CDR3 sequence reads: CASSLDYTTGPYEQYF. CDR3 in DNA: TGCGCCAGCAGCTTGGATTATACGACAGGGCCCTACGAGCAGTACTTC.

By frequency in the sample, this clonotype is medium-sized. The V call is TRBV10-2, the J call TRBJ1-5; 11 bases line up with TRBD1. Losses at the gene ends were 2 bases for V and 0 bases for J; bases not matched to a gene: 6. Germline loops: CDR1 WSHSY, CDR2 SAAADI. The CDR3 loop spans 18 amino acids. The CDR3 DNA follows: TGCGCCAGCAGTGAGGGACAGGGGGCTTCGAGTAGCAATCAGCCCCAGCATTTT. Protein: CASSEGQGASSSNQPQHF.

By frequency in the sample, this clonotype is medium-sized (0.01 to 0.1%). The chain uses TRBV2 and TRBJ2-3; no clear D. CDR1 and CDR2 (germline): SNHLY, FYNNEI. V was clipped by 2 bases and J by 2 bases, with 11 bases between them. The CDR3 has 15 amino acids. The CDR3 is CASSEISVHTDTQYF. The CDR3 DNA sequence: TGTGCCAGCAGTGAAATAAGCGTACACACAGATACGCAGTATTTT. Full variable domain (outside the CDR3, taken from reference TRBV2 and TRBJ2-3): EPEVTQTPSHQVTQMGQEVILRCVPISNHLYFYWYRQILGQKVEFLVSFYNNEISEKSEIFDDQFSVERPDGSNFTLKIRSTKLEDSAMYFCASSEISVHTDTQYFGPGTRLTVL.

By sample fraction, this clonotype is medium-sized. The V gene is TRBV6-5, the J gene TRBJ1-2, with D tentatively TRBD1 (5 bases). The CDR3 length is 14 residues. CDR1 MNHEY and CDR2 SVGAGI come from the germline V gene. With 2 bases removed from V and 5 bases from J, the gap between germline ends came to 12 bases. In DNA, the CDR3 is TGTGCCAGCAGTTACGGGGGAGACAAATATGGCTACACCTTC. Protein product: CASSYGGDKYGYTF.

This chain uses TRBV29-1 with TRBJ2-1, with unresolved D. With 0 bases removed from V and 4 bases from J, the gap between germline ends came to 10 bases. The CDR3 loop spans 14 amino acids. Germline V gene lookup returns CDR1 SQVTM and CDR2 ANQGSEA. The CDR3 nucleotides read TGCAGCGTTGAAGATCTTTCGAGATACAATGAGCAGTTCTTC. Encoded protein: CSVEDLSRYNEQFF.

This clonotype was counted ten times or more. The chain joins TRBV12-3 or TRBV12-4 to TRBJ1-2; 11 nucleotides line up with TRBD1. With V trimmed by 1 base and J by 6 bases, 7 bases remained unmatched. The CDR3 length is 16 residues. CDR3 amino acids: CASSLDGTGGYNGYTF. The CDR3 DNA is TGTGCCAGCAGTTTAGATGGGACAGGGGGTTATAATGGCTACACCTTC.

This clonotype is classed as medium-sized. The chain is built from TRBV7-9 and TRBJ1-4; 11 bases are a match to TRBD1. The V segment lost 4 bases and the J segment 7 bases; nucleotides outside the gene matches: 5. Germline loops: CDR1 SEHNR, CDR2 FQNEAQ (reference sequence). The CDR3 contains 15 residues. CDR3: CASSWTGTGGEKLFF. The CDR3 DNA reads TGTGCCAGCAGCTGGACCGGGACAGGGGGTGAAAAACTGTTTTTT.

This clonotype was recorded a few times. The chain is built from TRBV5-1 and TRBJ2-4; D call uncertain. From germline, CDR1 is SGHRS and CDR2 YFSETQ. With 0 bases removed from V and 4 bases from J, the gap between germline ends came to 14 bases. The CDR3 has 16 residues. The CDR3 nucleotides read TGCGCCAGCAGCTTGGAGACTCCCAGCCGGAAAAACATTCAGTACTTC. Translating gives CASSLETPSRKNIQYF.

There are many counts of this clonotype. V gene TRBV25-1 combines with J gene TRBJ2-1, with D maybe TRBD1 (5 bases). The V gene's germline CDR1 is MGHDK and CDR2 SYGVNS. This CDR3 spans 11 amino acids. Trimming cost V 8 bases and J 4 bases, with 6 bases left between them. The CDR3 reads CASDSYNEQFF. The CDR3 DNA follows: TGTGCCAGCGACAGTTACAATGAGCAGTTCTTC. Combining the CDR3 with reference TRBV25-1 and TRBJ2-1 gives the whole variable domain EADIYQTPRYLVIGTGKKITLECSQTMGHDKMYWYQQDPGMELHLIHYSYGVNSTEKGDLSSESTVSRIRTEHFPLTLESARPSHTSQYLCASDSYNEQFFGPGTRLTVL.

The genes are TRBV6-2 or TRBV6-3 and TRBJ2-1; tentatively, D is TRBD2 (5 bases). The CDR3 length is 13 residues. In germline, CDR1 is MNHEY, CDR2 SVGEGT. V was pared by 2 bases and J by 3 bases, with 5 bases between. DNA for the CDR3: TGTGCCAGCAGTTACGACTACTACAATGAGCAGTTCTTC. This codes for CASSYDYYNEQFF.